The rows below give T cell receptor beta chains drawn from one sample of a study of identical twins. Via MiXCR, TCRdb re-called the 5' RACE reads, giving one row per CDR3 protein. The table includes approximately 210,000 distinct CDR3 sequences, less than 10% detected once. Sample: memory (CD45RO+) T cells sorted from blood. These receptors originate from a woman aged 18-29 years in good health. The CDR3 runs from the conserved cysteine through the conserved F or W. The D gene is left open where the match is weak. Expanded clones get a size class; other rows say once, few or many, or leave the size out.

size | J | V | D | CDR3 | DNA
few | TRBJ1-1 | TRBV18 | - | CASSPPGGRGNTEAFF | TGTGCCAGCTCACCACCCGGAGGAAGAGGCAACACTGAAGCTTTCTTT
few | TRBJ2-7 | TRBV7-2 | - | CASSLVQVSTYEQYF | TGTGCCAGCAGCCTAGTACAGGTCTCCACCTACGAGCAGTACTTC
few | TRBJ2-1 | TRBV29-1 | - | CSVGWGDEQFF | TGCAGCGTTGGGTGGGGGGATGAGCAGTTCTTC
- | TRBJ2-1 | TRBV7-9 | - | CASSPSAYNEQFF | TGTGCCAGCAGCCCCTCAGCTTACAATGAGCAGTTCTTC
- | TRBJ2-1 | TRBV18 | - | CASSLLGASYNEQFF | TGTGCCAGCTCACTTTTAGGAGCCTCCTACAATGAGCAGTTCTTC
many | TRBJ1-6 | TRBV12-3/TRBV12-4 | - | CASSGENSPLHF | TGTGCCAGCAGTGGAGAGAATTCACCCCTCCACTTT
- | TRBJ2-2 | TRBV5-4 | - | CASRPGVAPNTGELFF | TGTGCCAGCAGACCCGGGGTAGCGCCGAACACCGGGGAGCTGTTTTTT
few | TRBJ2-3 | TRBV20-1 | TRBD2 | CSAWEGTPTDTQYF | TGCAGTGCTTGGGAGGGGACTCCCACAGATACGCAGTATTTT
few | TRBJ1-6 | TRBV11-2 | - | CASSPQGVSHSPLHF | TGTGCCAGCAGCCCCCAAGGGGTTTCGCATTCACCCCTCCACTTT
many | TRBJ2-1 | TRBV7-9 | - | CASSLGAALYNEQFF | TGTGCCAGCAGCTTAGGAGCGGCCCTGTACAATGAGCAGTTCTTC
many | TRBJ2-6 | TRBV12-3/TRBV12-4 | - | CASSLVGANVLTF | TGTGCCAGCAGTCTCGTTGGGGCCAACGTCCTGACTTTC
- | TRBJ2-1 | TRBV6-2/TRBV6-3 | TRBD2 | CASSYTASGPNEQFF | TGTGCCAGCAGTTACACGGCTAGCGGTCCCAATGAGCAGTTCTTC
few | TRBJ2-5 | TRBV15 | TRBD2 | CATSKRGVAGVVQETQYF | TGTGCCACCAGCAAGCGGGGCGTAGCGGGGGTTGTCCAAGAGACCCAGTACTTC
few | TRBJ2-1 | TRBV11-2 | - | CASSLTVSITYNEQFF | TGTGCCAGCAGCCTTACGGTTTCAATCACCTACAATGAGCAGTTCTTC
many | TRBJ1-2 | TRBV12-3/TRBV12-4 | - | CASSLRVAGGYTF | TGTGCCAGCAGCCTCAGGGTAGCGGGGGGCTACACCTTC
many | TRBJ1-1 | TRBV20-1 | - | CSARGGRGNSNTEAFF | TGCAGTGCTAGAGGGGGCAGGGGAAATTCGAACACTGAAGCTTTCTTT
few | TRBJ1-1 | TRBV6-6 | TRBD1 | CASSFTGGNFF | TGTGCCAGCAGTTTCACAGGGGGCAATTTCTTT
- | TRBJ2-7 | TRBV21-1 | - | CASSESSGYEQYF | TGTGCCAGCAGCGAGAGTAGCGGTTACGAGCAGTACTTC
few | TRBJ1-1 | TRBV3-1 | - | CASSQGRFEAFF | TGTGCCAGCAGCCAAGGGCGATTTGAAGCTTTCTTT
- | TRBJ2-6 | TRBV10-3 | - | CAISEIGSGANVLTF | TGTGCCATCAGTGAGATCGGCTCTGGGGCCAACGTCCTGACTTTC
- | TRBJ1-6 | TRBV5-1 | - | CASSLLGGDNSPLHF | TGCGCCAGCAGCTTGCTTGGGGGGGATAATTCACCCCTCCACTTT
- | TRBJ1-2 | TRBV15 | - | CATSRDLGGNYGYTF | TGTGCCACCAGCAGAGACTTAGGGGGGAACTATGGCTACACCTTC
- | TRBJ1-1 | TRBV3-1 | - | CASSRGTGTEAFF | TGTGCCAGCAGCCGCGGGACGGGAACTGAAGCTTTCTTT
few | TRBJ1-6 | TRBV18 | - | CASSPTGMDDSPLHF | TGTGCCAGCTCACCGACAGGAATGGATGATTCACCCCTCCACTTT
- | TRBJ2-3 | TRBV20-1 | TRBD2 | CSTGGLFTDTQYF | TGCAGTACCGGGGGGTTGTTCACAGATACGCAGTATTTT
few | TRBJ2-4 | TRBV27 | TRBD1 | CASSEKRDSLAKNIQYF | TGTGCCAGCAGTGAAAAAAGGGACAGCCTAGCCAAAAACATTCAGTACTTC
many | TRBJ2-7 | TRBV27 | - | CASRGEGRRAYEQYF | TGTGCCAGCCGAGGGGAAGGGAGGCGAGCCTACGAGCAGTACTTC
- | TRBJ1-1 | TRBV5-1 | TRBD1 | CASSSGQGGFMNTEAFF | TGCGCCAGCAGCTCGGGACAGGGTGGTTTTATGAACACTGAAGCTTTCTTT
few | TRBJ2-7 | TRBV15 | TRBD2 | CATSPQIAGGSYEQYF | TGTGCCACCAGCCCCCAAATAGCGGGAGGGTCCTACGAGCAGTACTTC
few | TRBJ1-3 | TRBV5-5 | - | CASSLAASAGNTIYF | TGTGCCAGCAGCTTGGCAGCCTCTGCTGGAAACACCATATATTTT
- | TRBJ2-5 | TRBV11-2 | TRBD2 | CASSFGIGGGTQLGTQYF | TGTGCCAGCAGCTTCGGTATCGGGGGAGGGACCCAATTGGGGACCCAGTACTTC
few | TRBJ1-1 | TRBV29-1 | - | CSVEGHLNTEAFF | TGCAGCGTTGAGGGTCACCTGAACACTGAAGCTTTCTTT
- | TRBJ2-5 | TRBV20-1 | TRBD2 | CSASTSGRIGETQYF | TGCAGTGCTTCAACTAGCGGGAGGATCGGAGAGACCCAGTACTTC
- | TRBJ2-5 | TRBV6-1 | TRBD2 | CASSVIAGDGETQYF | TGTGCCAGCAGTGTAATAGCGGGAGACGGTGAGACCCAGTACTTC
few | TRBJ2-2 | TRBV6-1 | - | CASSESATGTGELFF | TGTGCCAGCAGTGAATCGGCGACGGGCACCGGGGAGCTGTTTTTT
- | TRBJ2-7 | TRBV3-1 | - | CASSHTRGSSYEQYF | TGTGCCAGCAGCCACACCAGGGGTAGCTCCTACGAGCAGTACTTC
- | TRBJ2-4 | TRBV30 | TRBD1 | CACDRGPAKNIQYF | TGTGCCTGCGACAGGGGCCCGGCCAAAAACATTCAGTACTTC
few | TRBJ2-3 | TRBV20-1 | TRBD2 | CSARDEQRGFYTQYF | TGCAGTGCTAGAGATGAGCAGCGGGGGTTTTATACGCAGTATTTT
- | TRBJ2-3 | TRBV10-1 | - | CAVPTRVVTDTQYF | TGCGCCGTCCCGACTAGAGTGGTCACAGATACGCAGTATTTT
few | TRBJ2-1 | TRBV11-2 | - | CASSLSTEQFF | TGTGCCAGCAGCCTCTCCACTGAGCAGTTCTTC
few | TRBJ1-2 | TRBV2 | - | CASKTLSNYGYTF | TGTGCCAGCAAAACCCTGTCTAACTATGGCTACACCTTC
- | TRBJ2-1 | TRBV7-9 | - | CASSSDLAYNEQFF | TGTGCCAGCAGCTCGGACCTGGCCTACAATGAGCAGTTCTTC
many | TRBJ1-2 | TRBV20-1 | - | CSAPDGYYGYTF | TGCAGTGCCCCGGACGGCTACTATGGCTACACCTTC
few | TRBJ1-1 | TRBV5-1 | - | CASSLDVDRLTNTEAFF | TGCGCCAGCAGCCTAGACGTAGACAGGTTGACGAACACTGAAGCTTTCTTT
few | TRBJ2-3 | TRBV11-2 | - | CASRAGPDTQYF | TGTGCCAGCAGGGCGGGTCCAGATACGCAGTATTTT
many | TRBJ1-2 | TRBV5-1 | - | CASSLNGDYGYTF | TGCGCCAGCAGCTTAAACGGGGACTATGGCTACACCTTC
- | TRBJ2-7 | TRBV5-1 | TRBD2 | CASSPTIGTSGVYEQYF | TGCGCCAGCAGCCCTACAATCGGGACTAGCGGAGTATACGAGCAGTACTTC
few | TRBJ1-2 | TRBV20-1 | TRBD1 | CSARPGTGGDGYTF | TGCAGTGCTCGTCCCGGGACAGGGGGTGATGGCTACACCTTC
- | TRBJ1-1 | TRBV29-1 | - | CSAKVVNTEAFF | TGCAGCGCGAAGGTAGTGAACACTGAAGCTTTCTTT
few | TRBJ1-1 | TRBV6-1 | - | CASRQGNTEAFF | TGTGCCAGCAGGCAGGGGAACACTGAAGCTTTCTTT
few | TRBJ2-1 | TRBV29-1 | TRBD2 | CSVGGGGSYNEQFF | TGCAGCGTTGGAGGCGGGGGATCCTACAATGAGCAGTTCTTC
- | TRBJ2-1 | TRBV7-2 | - | CASSPQTSWNEQFF | TGTGCCAGCAGCCCCCAGACTTCGTGGAATGAGCAGTTCTTC
- | TRBJ2-3 | TRBV21-1 | - | CASCPTPLADSSTDTQYF | TGTGCCAGCTGCCCGACACCTCTAGCGGACTCTAGCACAGATACGCAGTATTTT